This T cell receptor beta chain was recorded in a study of cytomegalovirus exposure and HLA in healthy donors. For the study at large: Per a later analysis, the 666 first-cohort and some 110 validation repertoires shared one platform. Study observations and caveats: The study flagged fewer than 200 TCR beta chains as cytomegalovirus-associated. Most TCR sequences were rare, but some public TCRs occurred in many donors.

This CDR3 has 13 amino acids. Germline-derived CDR1 and CDR2 are MNHEY and SMNVEV (reference sequence). Trimming took 7 bases from V and 1 from J, leaving 10 bases between them. Only in-frame clones appear in the TCRdb table, and some are missing; sequencing was by immunoSEQ multiplex PCR. Of about 73,000 clones listed, approximately 90% were seen once; the top ten hold 3.8%. About this clone: Its antigen is still unknown.

Sample: PBMCs. The gene calls are TRBV27 and TRBJ1-1, with D possibly TRBD1 on 5 matching bases. This sequence originates from a woman younger than 35 in good health and CMV-seropositive. The CDR3, as DNA: TGTGCCAGCAAGCTAACAGGGAACACTGAAGCTTTCTTT. As protein: CASKLTGNTEAFF.